This is a list of T cell receptor beta chains from one sample in a study of blood T cell repertoires in COVID-19. The table came from immunoSEQ multiplex PCR; TCRdb's copy has only in-frame clones and leaves some out. The data hold about 220,000 clones, with 82% observed a single time. The sequencing input was PBMCs or T cells enriched from blood (not recorded which). All receptors come from a woman aged 55-75 years who had recovered from COVID-19. The CDR3 runs from the conserved cysteine through the conserved F or W. Fields, in order: V gene, J gene, clone size, D gene, CDR3 protein, CDR3 DNA. The D gene is left open where the match is weak. Only some rows state a clone size, as once, few, many or a class for expanded clones.

TRBV3-1/TRBV3-2	TRBJ2-7	-	-	CASSQVRDAIYEQYF	TGTGCCAGCAGCCAAGTGCGGGACGCTATCTACGAGCAGTACTTC
TRBV7-2	TRBJ2-2	-	TRBD1	CASSLGPGQGARGELFF	TGTGCCAGCAGCCTCGGTCCGGGACAGGGGGCGCGCGGGGAGCTGTTTTTT
TRBV7-6	TRBJ2-5	once	TRBD2	CASSLMREGQETQYF	TGTGCCAGCAGCTTAATGCGGGAGGGGCAGGAGACCCAGTACTTC
TRBV5-4	TRBJ2-3	-	-	CASSSGLDTQYF	TGTGCCAGCAGCTCGGGACTAGATACGCAGTATTTT
TRBV3-1/TRBV3-2	TRBJ2-7	-	TRBD2	CASSSDRRTSGRQQYF	TGTGCCAGCAGCTCGGACAGACGGACTAGCGGGAGGCAACAGTACTTC
TRBV15	TRBJ2-1	-	-	CATSSTRLGDEQFF	TGTGCCACCAGCAGCACCCGACTCGGCGATGAGCAGTTCTTC
TRBV10-1	TRBJ2-2	-	-	CASSDRVGGELFF	TGCGCCAGCAGTGACAGGGTTGGCGGGGAGCTGTTTTTT
TRBV5-4	TRBJ1-3	-	-	CASSLGGGSSGNTIYF	TGTGCCAGCAGCTTGGGGGGGGGCAGCTCTGGAAACACCATATATTTT
TRBV28	TRBJ1-1	-	-	CASRPPSMNTEAFF	TGTGCCAGCAGACCACCGAGCATGAACACTGAAGCTTTCTTT
TRBV2	TRBJ2-2	-	TRBD1	CASSPDRGRTGELFF	TGTGCCAGCAGTCCCGACAGGGGGCGCACCGGGGAGCTGTTTTTT
TRBV5-6	TRBJ2-5	-	-	CASSYTTGMETQYF	TGTGCCAGCAGCTATACTACAGGGATGGAGACCCAGTACTTC
TRBV4-3	TRBJ1-2	-	TRBD1	CASSHRDRVSGYTF	TGCGCCAGCAGCCACCGGGACAGGGTTTCTGGCTACACCTTC
TRBV6-6	TRBJ2-2	once	-	CASSYSSRGNTGELFF	TGTGCCAGCAGTTACTCGTCGCGTGGGAACACCGGGGAGCTGTTTTTT
TRBV6-5	TRBJ2-1	few	-	CASRKEVGNNEQFF	TGTGCCAGCAGGAAGGAGGTAGGAAACAATGAGCAGTTCTTC
TRBV4-3	TRBJ2-3	few	-	CASSKGQGTDTQYF	TGCGCCAGCAGCAAGGGACAAGGCACAGATACGCAGTATTTT
TRBV27	TRBJ1-4	-	-	CASRALGGATNEKLFF	TGTGCCAGCAGAGCGCTAGGAGGGGCAACTAATGAAAAACTGTTTTTT
TRBV14	TRBJ2-3	-	-	CASSQGLLQGSGTDTQYF	TGTGCCAGCAGCCAAGGTCTCCTCCAGGGGTCGGGGACAGATACGCAGTATTTT
TRBV19	TRBJ2-5	-	-	CASSIQGGMGETQYF	TGTGCCAGTAGTATACAGGGAGGTATGGGAGAGACCCAGTACTTC
TRBV21-1	TRBJ1-6	-	-	CASSLRTGAHSPLHF	TGTGCCAGCAGCCTTCGGACAGGGGCTCATTCACCCCTCCACTTT
TRBV2	TRBJ2-3	once	-	CASSGVFPRTDTQYF	TGTGCCAGCAGTGGAGTCTTTCCTAGGACAGATACGCAGTATTTT
TRBV7-2	TRBJ1-4	-	-	CASSPTNANEKLFF	TGTGCCAGCAGCCCGACAAACGCTAATGAAAAACTGTTTTTT
TRBV30	TRBJ1-2	-	-	CAWSRQGVYGYTF	TGTGCCTGGAGTCGTCAGGGCGTCTATGGCTACACCTTC
TRBV5-1	TRBJ2-7	-	-	CASSLGGQSYEQYF	TGCGCCAGCAGCTTGGGAGGTCAGTCCTACGAGCAGTACTTC
TRBV19	TRBJ2-5	-	-	CASSDLRGWTQYF	TGTGCCAGTAGTGACCTGAGAGGGTGGACCCAGTACTTC
TRBV7-9	TRBJ1-4	few	-	CASSSTDATNEKLFF	TGTGCCAGCAGCTCGACAGATGCAACTAATGAAAAACTGTTTTTT
TRBV18	TRBJ2-7	-	TRBD2	CASSRELAGEVLDEQYF	TGTGCCAGCTCACGCGAGCTAGCGGGGGAGGTGCTGGACGAGCAGTACTTC
TRBV20-1	TRBJ1-1	-	-	CSASGWRSNTEAFF	TGCAGTGCTAGTGGGTGGCGGTCGAACACTGAAGCTTTCTTT
TRBV7-2	TRBJ2-1	-	TRBD2	CASSLARLATNEQFF	TGTGCCAGCAGCTTAGCGCGACTAGCGACCAATGAGCAGTTCTTC
TRBV5-6	TRBJ1-3	-	TRBD1	CASSPGTVSSGNTIYF	TGTGCCAGCAGCCCCGGGACAGTGAGCTCTGGAAACACCATATATTTT
TRBV27	TRBJ2-1	-	TRBD1	CASSFHGTGGTEQFF	TGTGCCAGCAGTTTCCATGGGACAGGGGGCACTGAGCAGTTCTTC
TRBV12-3/TRBV12-4	TRBJ2-7	-	TRBD1	CASRDRGRHEQYF	TGTGCCAGCAGAGACAGGGGGCGCCACGAGCAGTACTTC
TRBV4-2	TRBJ1-4	few	-	CASSQIAPGGEKLFF	TGTGCCAGCAGCCAAATCGCGCCGGGTGGGGAAAAACTGTTTTTT
TRBV12-3/TRBV12-4	TRBJ2-5	-	TRBD1	CASSPVGTVINF	TGTGCCAGCAGTCCCGTTGGGACAGTTATAAACTTC
TRBV5-6	TRBJ2-3	once	TRBD1	CASSSSGTGPDTQYF	TGTGCCAGCAGCTCTTCCGGGACAGGCCCAGATACGCAGTATTTT
TRBV7-2	TRBJ2-5	-	TRBD1	CASSLAGDRQETQYF	TGTGCCAGCAGCTTAGCGGGGGACAGACAAGAGACCCAGTACTTC
TRBV12-5	TRBJ2-3	-	TRBD2	CASGAGGLTDTQYF	TGTGCTAGTGGTGCGGGAGGACTCACAGATACGCAGTATTTT
TRBV5-1	TRBJ2-3	few	-	CASSLEVDIPSTDTQYF	TGCGCCAGCAGCTTGGAAGTCGACATCCCGAGCACAGATACGCAGTATTTT
TRBV18	TRBJ2-5	-	TRBD1	CASSPDTGGGETQYF	TGTGCCAGCTCACCAGACACAGGGGGCGGTGAGACCCAGTACTTC
TRBV7-2	TRBJ1-2	-	TRBD1	CASSSRDRGLCTF	TGTGCCAGCAGCTCCCGGGACAGGGGGCTTTGCACCTTC
TRBV6-5	TRBJ2-3	-	-	CASSTEADTQYF	TGTGCCAGCAGTACCGAGGCAGATACGCAGTATTTT
TRBV18	TRBJ2-7	-	TRBD2	CASSPPTSGSPYEQYF	TGTGCCAGCTCACCACCAACTAGCGGGAGCCCCTACGAGCAGTACTTC